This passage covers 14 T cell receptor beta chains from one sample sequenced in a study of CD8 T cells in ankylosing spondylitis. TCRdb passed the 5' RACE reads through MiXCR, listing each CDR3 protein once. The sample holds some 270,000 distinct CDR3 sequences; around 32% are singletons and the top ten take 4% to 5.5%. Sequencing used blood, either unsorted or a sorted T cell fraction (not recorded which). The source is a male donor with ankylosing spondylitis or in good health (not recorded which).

CDR3 nucleotides: TGCGCCAGCAGCTTGAGTGACAGGAACTATGGCTACACCTTC. This sequence encodes CASSLSDRNYGYTF. The V and J genes are TRBV5-1 and TRBJ1-2, with D possibly matching TRBD1 (6 bases). Germline V gives CDR1 SGHRS, CDR2 YFSETQ. The V end lost 1 base, the J end lost 2 bases, and 9 bases lay between the germline ends. The length of the CDR3 is 14 residues.

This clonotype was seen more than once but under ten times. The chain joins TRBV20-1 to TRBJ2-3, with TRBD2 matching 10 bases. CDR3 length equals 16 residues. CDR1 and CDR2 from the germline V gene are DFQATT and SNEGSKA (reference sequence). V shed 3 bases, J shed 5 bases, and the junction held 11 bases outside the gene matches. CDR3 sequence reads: CSASPSSGGSGDTQYF. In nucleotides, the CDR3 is TGCAGTGCTAGTCCTTCTAGCGGGGGTTCCGGAGATACGCAGTATTTT.

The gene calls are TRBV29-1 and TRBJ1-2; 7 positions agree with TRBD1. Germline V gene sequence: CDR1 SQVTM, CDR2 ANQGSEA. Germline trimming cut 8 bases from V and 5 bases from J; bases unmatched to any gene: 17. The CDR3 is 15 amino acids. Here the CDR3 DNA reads TGCAGCATCGCCCGACCGGCAGGGGGATTTTATGGCTACACCTTC. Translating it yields CSIARPAGGFYGYTF.

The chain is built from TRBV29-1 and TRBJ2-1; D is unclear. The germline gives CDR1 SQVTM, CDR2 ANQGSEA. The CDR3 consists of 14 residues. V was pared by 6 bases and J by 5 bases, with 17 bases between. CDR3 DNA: TGCAGCGTCCAAGATATCTACCGACACAATGAGCAGTTCTTC. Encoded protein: CSVQDIYRHNEQFF.

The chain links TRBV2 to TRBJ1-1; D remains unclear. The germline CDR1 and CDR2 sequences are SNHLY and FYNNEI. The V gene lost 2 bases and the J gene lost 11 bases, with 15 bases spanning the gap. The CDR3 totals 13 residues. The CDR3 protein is CASSEIVSRRAFF. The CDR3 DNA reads TGTGCCAGCAGTGAAATCGTCAGCCGGCGGGCTTTCTTT.

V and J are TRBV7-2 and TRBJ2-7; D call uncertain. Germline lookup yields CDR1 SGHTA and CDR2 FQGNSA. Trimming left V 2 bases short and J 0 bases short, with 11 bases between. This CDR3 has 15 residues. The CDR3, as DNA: TGTGCCAGCAGCTTAAATCCCGGCCGCTCCTACGAGCAGTACTTC. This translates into CASSLNPGRSYEQYF.

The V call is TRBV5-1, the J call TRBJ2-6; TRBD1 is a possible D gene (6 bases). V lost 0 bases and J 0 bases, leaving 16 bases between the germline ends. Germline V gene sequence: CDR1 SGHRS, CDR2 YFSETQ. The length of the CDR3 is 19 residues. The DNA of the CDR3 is TGCGCCAGCAGCTTGGCGCCGGGTAGGGGGTACTCTGGGGCCAACGTCCTGACTTTC. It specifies CASSLAPGRGYSGANVLTF.

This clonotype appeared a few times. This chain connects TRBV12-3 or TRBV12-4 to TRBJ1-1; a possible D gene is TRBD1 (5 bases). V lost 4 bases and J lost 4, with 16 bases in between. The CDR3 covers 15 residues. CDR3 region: CASSSFAGYGTEAFF. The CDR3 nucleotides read TGTGCCAGCAGTTCCTTTGCAGGGTACGGCACTGAAGCTTTCTTT.

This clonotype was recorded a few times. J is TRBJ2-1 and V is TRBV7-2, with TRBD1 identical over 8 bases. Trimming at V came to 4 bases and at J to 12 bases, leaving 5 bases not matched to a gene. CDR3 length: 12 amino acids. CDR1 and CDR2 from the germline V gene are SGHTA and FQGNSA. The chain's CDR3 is CASSSDRGGQFF. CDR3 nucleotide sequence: TGTGCCAGCAGCTCCGACAGGGGAGGGCAGTTCTTC.

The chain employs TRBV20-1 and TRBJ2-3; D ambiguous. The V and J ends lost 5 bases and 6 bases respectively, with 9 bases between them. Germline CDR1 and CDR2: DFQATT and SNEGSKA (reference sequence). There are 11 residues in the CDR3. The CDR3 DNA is TGCAGTGCTCAGTGGTGGGATACGCAGTATTTT. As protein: CSAQWWDTQYF.

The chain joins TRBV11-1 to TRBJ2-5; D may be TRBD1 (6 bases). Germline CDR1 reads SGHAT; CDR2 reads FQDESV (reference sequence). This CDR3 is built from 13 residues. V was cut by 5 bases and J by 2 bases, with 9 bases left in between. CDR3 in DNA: TGTGCCAGCAGCGCAGGGGTACAAGAGACCCAGTACTTC. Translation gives CASSAGVQETQYF.

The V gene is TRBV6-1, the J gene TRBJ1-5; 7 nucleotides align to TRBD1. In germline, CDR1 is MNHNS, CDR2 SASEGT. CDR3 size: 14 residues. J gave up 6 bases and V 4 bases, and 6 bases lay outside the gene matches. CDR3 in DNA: TGTGCCAGCAGTGTTACAGGGGAGGGTCAGCCCCAGCATTTT. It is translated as CASSVTGEGQPQHF.

The CDR3 protein is CSVGTGITYEQYF. CDR3 bases: TGCAGCGTTGGGACAGGAATAACCTACGAGCAGTACTTC. The genes are TRBV29-1 and TRBJ2-7; TRBD1 aligns across 7 bases. The CDR3 covers 13 residues. Germline CDR1 and CDR2: SQVTM and ANQGSEA. Unmatched junction bases numbered 5, after V lost 4 bases and J lost 2 bases.

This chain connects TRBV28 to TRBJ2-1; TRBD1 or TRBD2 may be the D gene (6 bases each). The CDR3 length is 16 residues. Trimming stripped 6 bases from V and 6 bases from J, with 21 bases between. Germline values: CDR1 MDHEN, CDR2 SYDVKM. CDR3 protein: CASSTNPGAGSNEQFF. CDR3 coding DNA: TGTGCCAGCAGCACCAACCCGGGGGCGGGGAGCAATGAGCAGTTCTTC.